Listed below are T cell receptor beta chains from one sample, sequenced in a study of glioma-infiltrating T cells. TCRdb reprocessed the multiplex PCR reads via MiXCR and lists one record per CDR3 protein. The data hold a few hundred thousand distinct CDR3 sequences, with about two fifths observed a single time. Material for sequencing was glioma tissue, nonneoplastic brain tissue, or PBMCs (not recorded which). These receptors were collected from a human donor with low-grade glioma or glioblastoma, undergoing nonglioma brain surgery, or in good health (not recorded which). The CDR3 runs from the conserved cysteine through the conserved F or W. The D gene is left open where the match is weak. Clone size is not always given. Where it is, it says once, few, many or a class for expanded clones.

J	D	size	V	DNA	CDR3
TRBJ2-1	-	-	TRBV12-3/TRBV12-4	TGTGCCAGCAGTTTTGTCAACAATGAGCAGTTCTTC	CASSFVNNEQFF
TRBJ1-1	-	many	TRBV27	TGTGCCAGCAGTCGCGGCTCTTCCAGACGGTCTAGCCTTATGAACACTGAAGCTTTCTTT	CASSRGSSRRSSLMNTEAFF
TRBJ2-1	-	few	TRBV5-1	TGCGCCAGCAGTCCCGGGACCCACAATGAGCAGTTCTTC	CASSPGTHNEQFF
TRBJ2-7	TRBD1	-	TRBV7-2	TGTGCCAGCAGCGAAGCAACAGGGGGCGCTTCCTACGAGCAGTACTTC	CASSEATGGASYEQYF
TRBJ2-5	TRBD2	-	TRBV5-4	TGTGCCAGCAGCTCGGCTAGCGGGAGAAGAAAGACCCAGTACTTC	CASSSASGRRKTQYF
TRBJ2-7	TRBD1	-	TRBV28	TGTGCCAGCAGTTTATACAGGGGCGGGGAGCAGTACTTC	CASSLYRGGEQYF
TRBJ2-3	TRBD2	-	TRBV25-1	TGTGCCAGCAGGGCTAGCGGGAGTCCCGGGACAGATACGCAGTATTTT	CASRASGSPGTDTQYF
TRBJ2-2	TRBD2	few	TRBV27	TGTGCCAGCAGTTTATCGGCGGGAGGGGGGAACACCGGGGAGCTGTTTTTT	CASSLSAGGGNTGELFF
TRBJ1-2	-	-	TRBV27	TGTGCCAGCAGTTCGGCGGGGTTTGGGGGCTACACCTTC	CASSSAGFGGYTF
TRBJ1-5	TRBD1	-	TRBV2	TGTGCCAGCAGTCCGGAAAGGGGGCTAGTAAAAAGCAATCAGCCCCAGCATTTT	CASSPERGLVKSNQPQHF
TRBJ1-2	TRBD1	-	TRBV5-4	TGTGCCAGCAGCAAGCAGGGACAGGGGTATGGCTACACCTTC	CASSKQGQGYGYTF
TRBJ1-5	-	-	TRBV4-2	TGTGCCAGCAGACAAGATGGGGGGGGGGAACAGCCCCAGCATTTT	CASRQDGGGEQPQHF
TRBJ2-7	-	few	TRBV7-2	TGTGCCAGCAGCTTTTTCTGGGACGTGACCTACGAGCAGTACTTC	CASSFFWDVTYEQYF
TRBJ1-5	TRBD1	-	TRBV20-1	TGCAGCCGCTGGGCAGGGGGGGATCGGCCCCAGCATTTT	CSRWAGGDRPQHF
TRBJ2-1	TRBD2	many	TRBV15	TGTGCCACCAGCAGAGACGGGACTAGGGTTTACAATGAGCAGTTCTTC	CATSRDGTRVYNEQFF
TRBJ2-7	TRBD1	-	TRBV5-5	TGTGCCAGCAGCCTGTGGACAGGGGGGAGCGAGCAGTACTTC	CASSLWTGGSEQYF
TRBJ1-6	TRBD1	-	TRBV6-6	TGTGCCTGCAGTTACGGGGACAGGACATATAATTCACCCCTCCACTTT	CACSYGDRTYNSPLHF
TRBJ2-7	TRBD1	many	TRBV7-9	TGTGCCAGCAGCTTCGACAGGGACGAGCAGTACTTC	CASSFDRDEQYF
TRBJ2-3	-	few	TRBV7-2	TGTGCCAGCAGCCCGGGACGGGGGACGGTGACTGCGCAGTATTTT	CASSPGRGTVTAQYF
TRBJ2-2	-	-	TRBV4-3	TGCGCCAGCAGCCCCCTAGGTCCAGCGGCGGTGGATACCGGGGAGCTGTTTTTT	CASSPLGPAAVDTGELFF
TRBJ1-2	-	few	TRBV29-1	TGCAGCGTTGGGGAGTACTATGGCTACACCTTC	CSVGEYYGYTF
TRBJ2-1	-	-	TRBV7-2	TGTGCCAGCACTATGTTAACTTACAATGAGCAGTTCTTC	CASTMLTYNEQFF
TRBJ2-1	-	-	TRBV6-2/TRBV6-3	TGTGCCAGCAGTTCCCTTGAGCTTCGCGGATATTTCGGGTATGAGCAGTTCTTC	CASSSLELRGYFGYEQFF
TRBJ2-1	TRBD1	-	TRBV20-1	TGCAGTGCTAGAGATCGTATCGGGACAGTCTACAATGAGCAGTTCTTC	CSARDRIGTVYNEQFF
TRBJ1-5	-	-	TRBV28	TGTGCCACCAACATGGATGGCAATCAGCCCCAGCATTTT	CATNMDGNQPQHF
TRBJ2-5	TRBD2	-	TRBV19	TGTGCCAGTAGTAAGGGACTATTGAAAGAGACCCAGTACTTC	CASSKGLLKETQYF
TRBJ1-1	-	few	TRBV2	TGTGCCAGCAGTGGGAACCGTGAAGCTTTCTTT	CASSGNREAFF
TRBJ1-1	-	few	TRBV4-2	TGTGCCAGCAGCCTTGTGCAAGGATTGAACACTGAAGCTTTCTTT	CASSLVQGLNTEAFF